This passage covers 26 T cell receptor beta chains from one sample sequenced in a study of OX40 agonist ivuxolimab in advanced cancers. The library was prepared using the immunoSEQ multiplex PCR assay. Imported from immuneACCESS, the table was reduced by TCRdb to in-frame sequences with V and J called. These copies leave out some clones; in studies compared against another copy, an unresolved V gene accounts for under half, and the cause of the remainder is not known. This sample gives roughly 70,000 clones in total; about 90% of them show up just once. The top ten clonotypes cover 0.4% to 0.55% of the sample. The material sequenced was CD4+ or CD8+ T cells sorted from blood, taken in a trial of the OX40 agonist ivuxolimab. Receptors originate from an adult with an advanced solid tumor such as melanoma, head and neck, liver or kidney cancer.

The chain uses TRBV7-2 and TRBJ2-5; the match to TRBD2 covers 11 bases. Per germline, CDR1 SGHTA and CDR2 FQGNSA. The CDR3 loop spans 14 amino acids. The ends lost 5 bases at V and 2 bases at J; junction bases unmatched: 1. The CDR3 here is CASSPSGRQETQYF. The CDR3 bases are TGTGCCAGCAGCCCTAGCGGGAGGCAAGAGACCCAGTACTTC. Combining the CDR3 with reference TRBV7-2 and TRBJ2-5 gives the whole variable domain GAGVSQSPSNKVTEKGKDVELRCDPISGHTALYWYRQSLGQGLEFLIYFQGNSAPDKSGLPSDRFSAERTGGSVSTLTIQRTQQEDSAVYLCASSPSGRQETQYFGPGTRLLVL.

The genes are TRBV5-1 and TRBJ2-6; D possibly corresponds to TRBD1 (6 bases). The CDR3 loop spans 17 amino acids. The V gene lost 0 bases and the J gene lost 4 bases, with 14 bases spanning the gap. From germline, CDR1 is SGHRS and CDR2 YFSETQ. Here the CDR3 DNA reads TGCGCCAGCAGCTTGGGGGGAGCCAGGGGAGGGGCCAACGTCCTGACTTTC. Translated, it gives CASSLGGARGGANVLTF. Full variable domain (rest looked up from reference TRBV5-1 and TRBJ2-6): KAGVTQTPRYLIKTRGQQVTLSCSPISGHRSVSWYQQTPGQGLQFLFEYFSETQRNKGNFPGRFSGRQFSNSRSEMNVSTLELGDSALYLCASSLGGARGGANVLTFGAGSRLTVL.

The chain joins TRBV4-1 to TRBJ1-1; D remains ambiguous. Germline assignment: CDR1 MGHRA and CDR2 YSYEKL. Trimming cost V 4 bases and J 4 bases, with 13 bases left between them. The CDR3 contains 14 residues. The CDR3 loop reads CASSPRRRSTEAFF. The CDR3 bases are TGCGCCAGCAGCCCCCGCAGGAGGAGCACTGAAGCTTTCTTT.

The rearrangement joins TRBV27 to TRBJ1-2, with 9 bases lining up with TRBD1. CDR1 is MNHEY and CDR2 is SMNVEV in the germline V gene (reference sequence). The CDR3 runs to 17 residues. The ends lost 6 bases at V and 4 bases at J; junction bases unmatched: 15. CDR3 nucleotides: TGTGCCAGCAGGGCCAAACTACAGGGGGCGCGATCCTATGGCTACACCTTC. This sequence encodes CASRAKLQGARSYGYTF.

V and J are TRBV9 and TRBJ2-7; D is unclear. Trimming removed 0 bases at V and 3 bases at J, with 10 bases between. In germline, CDR1 is SGDLS, CDR2 YYNGEE. The CDR3 consists of 14 residues. The CDR3 DNA follows: TGTGCCAGCAGCGTAGCTCCTACAGACTACGAGCAGTACTTC. The encoded protein is CASSVAPTDYEQYF.

This chain joins TRBV28 and TRBJ2-3, with D possibly matching TRBD1 (6 bases). The germline V and J ends were trimmed by 4 bases and 2 bases, with 10 bases remaining between them. CDR1 and CDR2 (germline): MDHEN, SYDVKM. This CDR3 contains 14 residues. The CDR3 region has the DNA TGTGCCAGCAGTTCGCCGGGACACACAGATACGCAGTATTTT. Amino acids: CASSSPGHTDTQYF.

This clone was observed a handful of times. The rearrangement links TRBV6-5 to TRBJ2-5; D may be TRBD1 (6 bases). CDR1 MNHEY and CDR2 SVGAGI come from the germline V gene. V was pared by 4 bases and J by 6 bases, with 9 bases between. The CDR3 has 12 amino acids. The CDR3 protein is CASSSQGKTQYF. The CDR3 DNA reads as TGTGCCAGCAGTTCTCAGGGGAAGACCCAGTACTTC.

V gene TRBV2 combines with J gene TRBJ1-3; the D is unclear. V was cut by 6 bases and J by 5 bases, with 17 bases left in between. The CDR3 loop spans 15 amino acids. From germline, CDR1 is SNHLY and CDR2 FYNNEI. The DNA for the CDR3 is TGTGCCAGCAGGGCCTCGGGGTCCGGGAGAAACACCATATATTTT. This encodes CASRASGSGRNTIYF.

The chain couples TRBV2 to TRBJ1-2, with TRBD1 as a possible D gene (6 bases). The CDR3 consists of 14 residues. Germline V gene data show CDR1 as SNHLY and CDR2 as FYNNEI. V gave up 8 bases and J gave up 3 bases, with 16 bases separating them. As DNA, the CDR3 is TGTGCCAGCTGGAGGGCGGACAGTGACTATGGCTACACCTTC. Translating gives CASWRADSDYGYTF.

The CDR3 region is CASSKTKVFFYGYTF. Written as DNA, the CDR3 is TGTGCCAGCAGCAAAACGAAGGTATTTTTCTATGGCTACACCTTC. The chain combines TRBV21-1 with TRBJ1-2. TRBV21-1 is labeled a pseudogene. This CDR3 comprises 15 residues.

V is TRBV30 and J is TRBJ2-7; 8 bases match TRBD1. Germline lookup yields CDR1 GTSNPN and CDR2 SVGIG (reference sequence). The CDR3 is made up of 14 amino acids. V shed 3 bases and J 7 bases; nucleotides not matched to a gene: 11. The CDR3 DNA sequence: TGTGCCTGGAGGCGGGACAGGCTTTCGGGGGAGCAGTACTTC. Protein: CAWRRDRLSGEQYF.

The chain couples TRBV9 to TRBJ2-5; D possibly corresponds to TRBD1 (6 bases). Germline CDR1 reads SGDLS; CDR2 reads YYNGEE. The CDR3 runs 15 residues. V was clipped by 0 bases and J by 4 bases, with 13 bases between them. CDR3 loop: CASSVGGQRRETQYF. CDR3 nucleotide sequence: TGTGCCAGCAGCGTAGGAGGACAGCGCCGAGAGACCCAGTACTTC.

The chain recombines TRBV6-1 with TRBJ1-1; D is perhaps TRBD1 (6 bases). Between the trimmed V and J ends, which lost 1 base and 6 bases, there was a span of 18 bases. The CDR3 is 16 amino acids. Germline V lookup: CDR1 MNHNS, CDR2 SASEGT. The CDR3 reads CASSEEGVRGFSEAFF. The DNA of the CDR3 is TGTGCCAGCAGTGAAGAGGGTGTCAGGGGATTTTCTGAAGCTTTCTTT.

CDR3 region: CASSPTSGVTTGELFF. DNA for the CDR3: TGTGCCAGCAGCCCCACTAGCGGGGTGACGACCGGGGAGCTGTTTTTT. The V and J genes are TRBV11-3 and TRBJ2-2, with 10 bases aligning to TRBD2. This CDR3 has 16 residues. Germline lookup yields CDR1 SGHNT and CDR2 YENEEA. V gave up 5 bases and J gave up 5 bases; unmatched junction bases: 8.

J is TRBJ2-5 and V is TRBV7-2, with 15 bases lining up with TRBD2. Judging by the DNA end, TRBJ2-7 fits better; the J call may be wrong. Germline V gives CDR1 SGHTA, CDR2 FQGNSA. CDR3 size: 15 residues. The CDR3 here is CASSLGTSGRYEQYF. The CDR3 nucleotides read TGTGCCAGCAGCCTCGGGACTAGCGGGAGGTACGAGCAGTACTTC.

The chain is built from TRBV11-3 and TRBJ2-2, with D possibly being TRBD1 (5 bases). Germline V gene lookup returns CDR1 SGHNT and CDR2 YENEEA. This CDR3 region has 15 residues. V was clipped by 5 bases and J by 0 bases, with 10 bases between them. The CDR3 spells CASSPVRANTGELFF. CDR3 DNA: TGTGCCAGCAGCCCGGTCAGGGCGAACACCGGGGAGCTGTTTTTT.

V and J are TRBV18 and TRBJ2-5, with no clear D. The CDR3 runs 14 residues. Germline lookup yields CDR1 KGHSH and CDR2 LQKENI. Trimming pared 3 bases from V and 1 base from J, leaving 9 bases between. The CDR3 is CASSPRLTQETQYF. The CDR3 region has the DNA TGTGCCAGCTCACCGCGGCTAACCCAAGAGACCCAGTACTTC.

The chain links TRBV2 to TRBJ2-5; D possibly matches TRBD1 or TRBD2 (7 bases each). With 3 bases removed from V and 4 bases from J, the gap between germline ends came to 18 bases. Germline V gives CDR1 SNHLY, CDR2 FYNNEI. The CDR3 consists of 16 residues. The CDR3 is CASSENSRGGGETQYF. The CDR3 bases are TGTGCCAGCAGTGAGAACTCCAGGGGGGGTGGAGAGACCCAGTACTTC.

The CDR3 is CASSLGAVTIQYF. DNA for the CDR3: TGTGCCAGCAGCTTAGGTGCCGTTACCATTCAGTACTTC. The rearrangement links TRBV11-2 to TRBJ2-4; D unresolved. CDR1 and CDR2 (germline): SGHAT, FQNNGV. This CDR3 region has 13 residues. V lost 1 base and J lost 9, with 10 bases in between.

V gene TRBV5-4 combines with J gene TRBJ2-3; a possible D gene is TRBD1 (6 bases). This CDR3 spans 14 amino acids. Germline-derived CDR1 and CDR2 are SGHNT and YYREEE (reference sequence). The germline V and J ends were trimmed by 2 bases and 1 base, with 8 bases remaining between them. The CDR3 protein is CASSFRQGTDTQYF. CDR3 nucleotides: TGTGCCAGCAGCTTTCGACAGGGCACAGATACGCAGTATTTT.

This clone appeared once. This chain uses TRBV5-1 with TRBJ2-7, with no clear D. CDR3 length: 13 amino acids. CDR1 SGHRS and CDR2 YFSETQ come from the germline V gene. V was shortened by 9 bases and J by 1 base, with 14 bases between the two germline ends. Written as DNA, the CDR3 is TGCGCCATTTGTTGGAGCTATTCCTACGAGCAGTACTTC. This codes for CAICWSYSYEQYF.

V and J are TRBV19 and TRBJ1-5; D is unresolved. Trimming shortened V by 5 bases and J by 0 bases, and 5 bases separated the two germline ends. Germline CDR1 reads LNHDA; CDR2 reads SQIVND (reference sequence). The CDR3 has 13 residues. The CDR3 sequence is CASSLDSNQPQHF. CDR3 sequence (DNA): TGTGCCAGTAGTCTGGATAGCAATCAGCCCCAGCATTTT.

The chain joins TRBV5-1 to TRBJ2-1; 10 bases match TRBD2. The CDR3 loop spans 15 amino acids. Germline CDR1 reads SGHRS; CDR2 reads YFSETQ. The J segment lost 8 bases and the V segment lost 0 bases, leaving 5 bases of the junction unmatched. CDR3 in amino acids: CASSLGASGRYEQFF. The DNA of the CDR3 is TGCGCCAGCAGCTTGGGCGCTAGCGGGAGATATGAGCAGTTCTTC. Combining the CDR3 with reference TRBV5-1 and TRBJ2-1 gives the whole variable domain KAGVTQTPRYLIKTRGQQVTLSCSPISGHRSVSWYQQTPGQGLQFLFEYFSETQRNKGNFPGRFSGRQFSNSRSEMNVSTLELGDSALYLCASSLGASGRYEQFFGPGTRLTVL.

The chain combines TRBV29-1 with TRBJ2-5; 8 bases line up with TRBD2. The J call may be faulty, since TRBJ2-7 better matches the DNA end. This CDR3 has 17 residues. CDR1 and CDR2 (germline): SQVTM, ANQGSEA. The CDR3 region is CSVGSGRVRGSSYEQYF. The CDR3 region has the DNA TGCAGCGTGGGGAGCGGGAGAGTTCGAGGGAGCTCCTACGAGCAGTACTTC.

The chain employs TRBV2 and TRBJ2-5; D is ambiguous. Germline V gives CDR1 SNHLY, CDR2 FYNNEI. V was trimmed by 7 bases and J by 9 bases, leaving 18 bases between them. The CDR3 extends over 13 amino acids. CDR3 loop: CASTRRTEGAQYF. The CDR3 coding sequence is TGTGCCAGCACTCGACGGACGGAAGGCGCCCAGTACTTC.

This sequence joins TRBV7-6 and TRBJ2-7; perhaps TRBD1 as D (5 bases). V was pared by 5 bases and J by 3 bases, with 11 bases between. Germline CDR1 reads SGHVS; CDR2 reads FNYEAQ. The CDR3 is 13 amino acids. CDR3 coding DNA: TGTGCCAGCAGCCCGAGGACACACTACGAGCAGTACTTC. Translation: CASSPRTHYEQYF.